This TCR beta chain was sequenced during a study of shared clonotypes between healthy human individuals. General study findings and limits: Clonotypes which were not shared had lower generation probabilities than clonotypes that all four donors shared.

Naive CD8 cells lacked CD45RO, underwent positive selection for CCR7 and left out terminally differentiated effector memory CD45RA+ cells. As regards this clone: Its antigen is as yet unknown.

Clones were read by immunoSEQ multiplex PCR, and TCRdb kept only the in-frame ones, dropping some. The table records about 870,000 clones, nearly 95% of them present only once. Sequencing input: naive CD8+ T cells sorted from blood. This TCR derives from a man aged 30 to 39 in good health.

In DNA form, the CDR3 reads TGTGCCACCAGCAGGACTAGCGGGGAGAACACCGGGGAGCTGTTTTTT. This codes for CATSRTSGENTGELFF. The V call is TRBV15, the J call TRBJ2-2; 11 bases fit TRBD2. The V and J ends lost 3 bases and 1 base, in that order; junction bases with no gene match: 1. CDR1 and CDR2 (germline): LNHNV, YYDKDF (reference sequence). The CDR3 has 16 amino acids. Full variable domain (outside the CDR3, taken from reference TRBV15 and TRBJ2-2): DAMVIQNPRYQVTQFGKPVTLSCSQTLNHNVMYWYQQKSSQAPKLLFHYYDKDFNNEADTPDNFQSRRPNTSFCFLDIRSPGLGDTAMYLCATSRTSGENTGELFFGEGSRLTVL.